These 32 T cell receptor beta chains were sequenced from one sample in a study of T cell responses to AZD1222 COVID-19 vaccine. TCRdb's table, derived via immunoSEQ multiplex PCR, lists solely in-frame clones and lacks some. The sample yields 100,000 to 150,000 clones, less than 95% seen once. Here the sequenced sample was peripheral blood, taken on day 0 of MenACWY control vaccination. These TCRs come from an adult in good health.

The genes are TRBV4-1 and TRBJ2-2; D ambiguous. The germline V and J ends were trimmed by 3 bases and 6 bases, with 8 bases remaining between them. This CDR3 is built from 13 residues. Germline V gene lookup returns CDR1 MGHRA and CDR2 YSYEKL. Here the CDR3 DNA reads TGCGCCAGCAGCCATATTTGGGCCGGGGAGCTGTTTTTT. Translated, it gives CASSHIWAGELFF.

This chain links TRBV29-1 with TRBJ1-2, with D perhaps matching TRBD1 (6 bases). Trimming cost V 0 bases and J 2 bases, with 13 bases left between them. Germline values: CDR1 SQVTM, CDR2 ANQGSEA. The CDR3 is 15 amino acids. As DNA, the CDR3 is TGCAGCGTTGAAGATCTAGGGGGAGCGAACTATGGCTACACCTTC. Translated: CSVEDLGGANYGYTF.

V usage is TRBV7-5 and J usage is TRBJ2-1; TRBD2, the table's D call, lacks a check against the DNA. TRBV7-5 is assigned pseudogene status. The CDR3 totals 22 residues. Here the CDR3 reads CVRSLAPDKLAGGPSSYNEQFF. CDR3 coding DNA: TGTGTCAGAAGCTTAGCCCCCGACAAACTAGCGGGGGGCCCTAGCTCCTACAATGAGCAGTTCTTC.

This clone was found once. The chain recombines TRBV6-4 with TRBJ2-3, with TRBD2 identical over 9 bases. CDR3 size: 14 residues. Germline V gene data show CDR1 as MRHNA and CDR2 as SNTAGT. The trim removed 4 bases at V and 3 bases at J, leaving 2 bases unmatched. The CDR3 region has the DNA TGTGCCAGCAGTGCGCGGGGGGGAACAGATACGCAGTATTTT. Translation: CASSARGGTDTQYF.

The chain carries TRBV5-4 and TRBJ2-1, with D hard to call. Germline lookup yields CDR1 SGHNT and CDR2 YYREEE (reference sequence). V was pared by 3 bases and J by 10 bases, with 8 bases between. The CDR3 loop spans 11 amino acids. The CDR3 sequence is CASSSYREQFF. The CDR3 coding sequence is TGTGCCAGCAGCTCCTACAGAGAGCAGTTCTTC.

This chain joins TRBV19 and TRBJ2-1; D perhaps matches TRBD2 (6 bases). The CDR3 contains 15 residues. V was clipped by 7 bases and J by 2 bases, with 15 bases between them. The germline CDR1 and CDR2 sequences are LNHDA and SQIVND (reference sequence). The DNA of the CDR3 is TGTGCCAGTACCCGGGGCGGGGCAACCTACAATGAGCAGTTCTTC. Its protein product is CASTRGGATYNEQFF. The full variable domain, its missing parts supplied by reference TRBV19 and TRBJ2-1, is DGGITQSPKYLFRKEGQNVTLSCEQNLNHDAMYWYRQDPGQGLRLIYYSQIVNDFQKGDIAEGYSVSREKKESFPLTVTSAQKNPTAFYLCASTRGGATYNEQFFGPGTRLTVL.

The rearrangement joins TRBV2 to TRBJ1-5; D is unclear. The CDR3 is 15 amino acids. Germline V gene data show CDR1 as SNHLY and CDR2 as FYNNEI. V was pared by 7 bases and J by 0 bases, with 13 bases between. CDR3 protein: CASTRGRGSNQPQHF. CDR3 DNA: TGTGCCAGCACCCGGGGTCGGGGTAGCAATCAGCCCCAGCATTTT. The full variable domain, rest sourced from reference TRBV2 and TRBJ1-5, is EPEVTQTPSHQVTQMGQEVILRCVPISNHLYFYWYRQILGQKVEFLVSFYNNEISEKSEIFDDQFSVERPDGSNFTLKIRSTKLEDSAMYFCASTRGRGSNQPQHFGDGTRLSIL.

The CDR3 DNA sequence: TGTGCCAGCAGCCCCCGGGACGGAGGAAACACCATATATTTT. It encodes CASSPRDGGNTIYF. The genes are TRBV3-1 (or the pseudogene TRBV3-2) and TRBJ1-3; D is possibly TRBD1 (5 bases). The germline V gene has CDR1 LGHDT and CDR2 YNNKEL (reference sequence). Between the trimmed V and J ends, which lost 4 bases and 4 bases, there was a span of 11 bases. The CDR3 loop spans 14 amino acids.

The chain recombines TRBV19 with TRBJ1-5; 9 positions agree with TRBD1. With V trimmed by 10 bases and J by 0 bases, 7 bases remained unmatched. Germline V gene sequence: CDR1 LNHDA, CDR2 SQIVND (reference sequence). The CDR3 totals 15 residues. The chain's CDR3 is CATRDRDFSNQPQHF. CDR3 DNA: TGTGCCACCCGGGACAGGGATTTTAGCAATCAGCCCCAGCATTTT.

This clone was recorded once. The chain links TRBV10-1 to TRBJ2-1; D may be TRBD2 (5 bases). CDR3 length equals 13 residues. From germline, CDR1 is WNHNN and CDR2 SYGVQD (reference sequence). Trimming removed 6 bases at V and 3 bases at J, with 9 bases between. Here the CDR3 reads CASRAGLYNEQFF. The CDR3 DNA reads as TGCGCCAGCAGGGCGGGTCTCTACAATGAGCAGTTCTTC.

J is TRBJ1-5 and V is TRBV12-3 or TRBV12-4, with a tentative D call TRBD1 (6 bases). CDR3 length: 12 residues. Trimming cost V 6 bases and J 9 bases, with 12 bases left between them. The CDR3 bases are TGTGCCAGCAGACCGGGGGGCGGGCCCCAGCATTTT. It translates to CASRPGGGPQHF.

The V and J genes are TRBV10-3 and TRBJ1-1; 7 bases are a match to TRBD1. J gave up 6 bases and V 2 bases, and 6 bases lay outside the gene matches. Germline CDR1 ENHRY, CDR2 SYGVKD. CDR3 size: 14 residues. CDR3 nucleotides: TGTGCCATCAGTGAGACAGGGGAAGACGCTGAAGCTTTCTTT. Protein product: CAISETGEDAEAFF.

Regarding this clone: In the same sample, other DNA sequences code for this CDR3. The rearrangement joins TRBV27 to TRBJ1-1; D is possibly TRBD1 (5 bases). Germline V gives CDR1 MNHEY, CDR2 SMNVEV (reference sequence). Trimming took 3 bases from V and 0 from J, leaving 8 bases between them. This CDR3 has 14 residues. CDR3 amino acids: CASSLGGLNTEAFF. CDR3 bases: TGTGCCAGCAGTTTGGGGGGATTGAACACTGAAGCTTTCTTT.

This sequence joins TRBV7-8 and TRBJ2-1, with D maybe TRBD2 (5 bases). Germline-derived CDR1 and CDR2 are SGHVS and FQNEAQ. V was shortened by 5 bases and J by 3 bases, with 14 bases between the two germline ends. The CDR3 runs 15 residues. CDR3 nucleotide sequence: TGTGCCAGCAGCGAGGACTTTTCCAGCTACAATGAGCAGTTCTTC. This codes for CASSEDFSSYNEQFF.

The chain couples TRBV5-5 to TRBJ1-6, with 8 positions matching TRBD1. V shed 4 bases, J shed 7 bases, and the junction held 7 bases outside the gene matches. This CDR3 spans 15 amino acids. CDR1 is SGHKS and CDR2 is YYEKEE in the germline V gene (reference sequence). The CDR3 loop is CASSTPDRENSPLHF. The DNA for the CDR3 is TGTGCCAGCAGCACGCCGGACAGGGAAAATTCACCCCTCCACTTT.

The rearrangement joins TRBV28 to TRBJ1-4; tentative D call: TRBD1 (6 bases). From germline, CDR1 is MDHEN and CDR2 SYDVKM. This CDR3 comprises 18 residues. Trimming left V 5 bases short and J 10 bases short, with 29 bases between. The CDR3 here is CASSPSYHRDPGEGKLFF. CDR3 nucleotide sequence: TGTGCCAGCAGTCCATCCTATCACAGGGATCCAGGGGAAGGAAAACTGTTTTTT. The variable domain in full, completed from reference TRBV28 and TRBJ1-4, reads DVKVTQSSRYLVKRTGEKVFLECVQDMDHENMFWYRQDPGLGLRLIYFSYDVKMKEKGDIPEGYSVSREKKERFSLILESASTNQTSMYLCASSPSYHRDPGEGKLFFGSGTQLSVL.

The V and J genes are TRBV19 and TRBJ1-2; 8 bases are shared with TRBD1. Germline V gene data show CDR1 as LNHDA and CDR2 as SQIVND (reference sequence). J was trimmed by 2 bases and V by 4 bases; bases with no gene match: 15. The CDR3 loop spans 18 amino acids. CDR3 residues: CASSTTHTGTGGNYGYTF. The CDR3, as DNA: TGTGCCAGTAGTACCACACATACCGGGACAGGAGGGAACTATGGCTACACCTTC.

The chain uses TRBV28 and TRBJ1-1, with TRBD1 as a possible D gene (6 bases). This CDR3 contains 17 residues. The V gene lost 5 bases and the J gene lost 1 base, with 20 bases spanning the gap. CDR1 and CDR2 (germline): MDHEN, SYDVKM. CDR3 protein: CASSTPRGGGKNTEAFF. In nucleotides, the CDR3 is TGTGCCAGCAGTACCCCCCGGGGGGGCGGCAAGAACACTGAAGCTTTCTTT.

V and J are TRBV11-2 and TRBJ2-2; a possible D gene is TRBD1 (5 bases). There are 16 residues in the CDR3. CDR1 SGHAT and CDR2 FQNNGV come from the germline V gene. V lost 3 bases to trimming and J lost 4 bases, with 15 bases between them. In DNA form, the CDR3 reads TGTGCCAGCAGCTTCGAACCCAGGGTTCGCACCGGGGAGCTGTTTTTT. Translation gives CASSFEPRVRTGELFF.

The rearrangement joins TRBV28 to TRBJ1-5; D is unclear. V lost 2 bases, J lost 4 bases, and 3 bases lay in between. This CDR3 has 12 residues. Per germline, CDR1 MDHEN and CDR2 SYDVKM. CDR3 amino acids: CASSLRNQPQHF. In nucleotides, the CDR3 is TGTGCCAGCAGTTTAAGGAATCAGCCCCAGCATTTT.

The chain uses TRBV4-3 and TRBJ1-3, with D possibly matching TRBD1 (5 bases). Germline assignment: CDR1 LGHNA and CDR2 YSLEER. The CDR3 extends over 16 amino acids. Deletions cut 1 base from V and 2 bases from J, with 12 bases between. The CDR3 region is CASSQGEGPAGNTIYF. Written as DNA, the CDR3 is TGCGCCAGCAGCCAAGGGGAGGGGCCTGCTGGAAACACCATATATTTT.

This clone has more than one count but fewer than ten. The V call is TRBV11-2, the J call TRBJ1-1; TRBD1 agrees at 10 bases. V lost 5 bases to trimming and J lost 2 bases; unmatched junction nucleotides: 5. Germline V gene data show CDR1 as SGHAT and CDR2 as FQNNGV. This CDR3 comprises 15 residues. The CDR3 spells CASSPGQGGNTEAFF. The CDR3 DNA sequence: TGTGCCAGCAGCCCCGGACAGGGGGGAAACACTGAAGCTTTCTTT.

J is TRBJ1-4 and V is TRBV5-6; D is undetermined. Deletions cut 4 bases from V and 4 bases from J, with 11 bases between. Looked up from germline, CDR1 is SGHDT and CDR2 is YYEEEE. The CDR3 is 14 amino acids. This CDR3 reads CASSPSGHNEKLFF. The CDR3 region has the DNA TGTGCCAGCAGCCCTTCCGGCCATAATGAAAAACTGTTTTTT.

The chain carries TRBV7-8 and TRBJ1-6, with D tentatively TRBD1 (5 bases). The CDR3 is 16 residues long. V was clipped by 1 base and J by 9 bases, with 16 bases between them. Per germline, CDR1 SGHVS and CDR2 FQNEAQ. DNA of the CDR3: TGTGCCAGCAGCTTAGGAACAGGAATGAATGGTTCACCCCTCCACTTT. It specifies CASSLGTGMNGSPLHF.

The chain links TRBV7-8 to TRBJ2-1; TRBD2 agrees at 12 bases. This CDR3 region has 17 residues. Trimming removed 5 bases from V and 3 bases from J; junction bases left unmatched: 8. Per the germline V gene, CDR1 is SGHVS and CDR2 is FQNEAQ. The CDR3 nucleotides are TGTGCCAGCAGCCCCGCTGGGACTAGCGGGCTCTACAATGAGCAGTTCTTC. This encodes CASSPAGTSGLYNEQFF.

This clone was detected a few times. V usage is TRBV21-1 and J usage is TRBJ1-1. TRBV21-1 is marked as a pseudogene. This CDR3 spans 14 amino acids. The CDR3 spells CASSKSMRDTEAFF. The CDR3 DNA follows: TGTGCCAGCAGCAAGTCGATGAGGGACACTGAAGCTTTCTTT.

The chain employs TRBV5-6 and TRBJ1-6, with TRBD1 matching 8 bases. V trimming: 3 bases; J trimming: 10 bases; junction bases outside the gene matches: 9. The CDR3 extends over 15 amino acids. Per the germline V gene, CDR1 is SGHDT and CDR2 is YYEEEE. The CDR3 spells CASSSTGGVVSPLHF. DNA of the CDR3: TGTGCCAGCAGCTCCACAGGGGGAGTAGTCTCACCCCTCCACTTT.

The V gene is TRBV5-5, the J gene TRBJ2-5; D is perhaps TRBD1 (5 bases). The V end lost 1 base, the J end lost 3 bases, and 7 bases lay between the germline ends. Germline V gene data show CDR1 as SGHKS and CDR2 as YYEKEE (reference sequence). This CDR3 is built from 13 residues. This chain's CDR3 is CASSLSGKETQYF. CDR3 DNA sequence: TGTGCCAGCAGCTTGTCAGGGAAAGAGACCCAGTACTTC. The complete variable domain, with remaining parts taken from reference TRBV5-5 and TRBJ2-5, reads DAGVTQSPTHLIKTRGQQVTLRCSPISGHKSVSWYQQVLGQGPQFIFQYYEKEERGRGNFPDRFSARQFPNYSSELNVNALLLGDSALYLCASSLSGKETQYFGPGTRLLVL.

This chain links TRBV5-1 with TRBJ1-2; D possibly corresponds to TRBD1 (5 bases). V was cut by 2 bases and J by 4 bases, with 21 bases left in between. The CDR3 totals 17 residues. CDR1 is SGHRS and CDR2 is YFSETQ in the germline V gene. CDR3 bases: TGCGCCAGCAGCTTTGGCGATAAGATGGGGGAACGCTATGGCTACACCTTC. Translated: CASSFGDKMGERYGYTF.

This chain joins TRBV3-1 (or the pseudogene TRBV3-2) and TRBJ2-5; 7 bases fit TRBD1. The ends lost 0 bases at V and 0 bases at J; junction bases unmatched: 10. Germline values: CDR1 LGHDT, CDR2 YNNKEL (reference sequence). The CDR3 runs to 18 residues. The CDR3 DNA is TGTGCCAGCAGCCAAGACCTAATGGGACAGATCTACCAAGAGACCCAGTACTTC. Translated: CASSQDLMGQIYQETQYF.

V gene TRBV28 combines with J gene TRBJ1-6; perhaps TRBD1 as D (6 bases). Germline CDR1 reads MDHEN; CDR2 reads SYDVKM. V shed 5 bases and J shed 9 bases, with 23 bases lying between them. This CDR3 has 17 amino acids. DNA of the CDR3: TGTGCCAGCAGTCCCCCCGGTTGGACAGCTACGGGTTCACCCCTCCACTTT. Translated, it gives CASSPPGWTATGSPLHF.

The chain couples TRBV24-1 to TRBJ2-2, with TRBD2 matching 8 bases. The germline CDR1 and CDR2 sequences are KGHDR and SFDVKD. The CDR3 length is 21 residues. V trimming: 4 bases; J trimming: 6 bases; junction bases outside the gene matches: 24. Here the CDR3 DNA reads TGTGCCACCAGTGACCAGACAATGTCGGGAGGGGAATTTAGAACCCCCGGGGAGCTGTTTTTT. Protein product: CATSDQTMSGGEFRTPGELFF.